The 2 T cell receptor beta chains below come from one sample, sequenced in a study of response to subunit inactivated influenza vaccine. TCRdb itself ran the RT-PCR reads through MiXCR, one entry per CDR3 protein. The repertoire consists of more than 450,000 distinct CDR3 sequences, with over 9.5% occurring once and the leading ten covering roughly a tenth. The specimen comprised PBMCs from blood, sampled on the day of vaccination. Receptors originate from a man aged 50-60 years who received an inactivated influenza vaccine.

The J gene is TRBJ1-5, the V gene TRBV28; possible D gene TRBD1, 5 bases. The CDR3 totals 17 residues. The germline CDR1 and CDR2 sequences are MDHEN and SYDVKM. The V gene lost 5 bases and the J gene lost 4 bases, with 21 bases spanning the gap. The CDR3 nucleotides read TGTGCCAGCAGTCCTACCCTTTTCCGACAGCTTAATCAGCCCCAGCATTTT. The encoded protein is CASSPTLFRQLNQPQHF.

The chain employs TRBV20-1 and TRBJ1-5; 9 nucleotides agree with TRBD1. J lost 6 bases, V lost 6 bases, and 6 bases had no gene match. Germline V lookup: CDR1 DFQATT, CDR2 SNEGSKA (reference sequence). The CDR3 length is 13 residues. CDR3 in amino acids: CSAGQGSSQPQHF. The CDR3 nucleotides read TGCAGTGCCGGACAGGGGAGTAGTCAGCCCCAGCATTTT.